Shown below are 9 T cell receptor beta chains from a single sample sequenced in a study of monozygotic twins with inflammatory bowel disease. TCRdb re-called the 5' RACE reads and gives one entry per CDR3 protein, without DNA. The listing contains fewer than 550,000 distinct CDR3 sequences. The sequenced material came from blood. These receptors were obtained from a human donor with ulcerative colitis or Crohn's disease, or a healthy co-twin of an affected twin (not recorded which).

The genes are TRBV20-1 and TRBJ1-1; TCRdb's D gene call, TRBD1, goes unchecked for lack of DNA. There are 15 residues in the CDR3. CDR1 is DFQATT and CDR2 is SNEGSKA in the germline V gene (reference sequence). The CDR3 protein is CSARDPAGGSTEAFF.

The chain recombines TRBV5-1 with TRBJ2-7; lacking DNA, the TRBD1 call made by TCRdb goes unchecked. CDR3 length: 14 residues. Germline-derived CDR1 and CDR2 are SGHRS and YFSETQ. The CDR3 spells CASSLGQFLYEQYF.

V is TRBV20-1 and J is TRBJ2-1; checking the TCRdb D call of TRBD2 is not possible without DNA. CDR1 and CDR2 from the germline V gene are DFQATT and SNEGSKA (reference sequence). The CDR3 loop spans 17 amino acids. This CDR3 is CSARVRSGSPSYNEQFF.

V and J are TRBV20-1 and TRBJ2-7. Germline-derived CDR1 and CDR2 are DFQATT and SNEGSKA (reference sequence). The CDR3 is 15 residues long. CDR3 in amino acids: CSAREGISESYEQYF.

The genes are TRBV5-1 and TRBJ2-3; the D call of TRBD1 rests on TCRdb alone, since no DNA is present to check it. The germline V gene encodes CDR1 SGHRS and CDR2 YFSETQ. The CDR3 spans 14 residues. The CDR3 spells CASSWGGAEDTQYF.

The genes are TRBV19 and TRBJ1-4; TCRdb returns TRBD1, unconfirmable since there is no DNA. Germline V lookup: CDR1 LNHDA, CDR2 SQIVND (reference sequence). CDR3 length: 14 amino acids. The CDR3 spells CASSRRLLGEKLFF.

This chain connects TRBV21-1 to TRBJ1-6. TRBV21-1 is a listed pseudogene. The CDR3 has 18 residues. CDR3 region: CASSKAFSAGRLNSPLHF.

The rearrangement links TRBV5-1 to TRBJ2-7; the D gene TCRdb calls, TRBD2, cannot be checked with no DNA. In germline, CDR1 is SGHRS, CDR2 YFSETQ. The CDR3 contains 14 residues. This chain's CDR3 is CASSLIAGGHEQYF.

The chain is built from TRBV3-1 and TRBJ1-3; TCRdb proposes TRBD1, but this gene call is untestable without DNA. This CDR3 contains 12 residues. Germline V CDR1 and CDR2: LGHDT, YNNKEL (reference sequence). CDR3 residues: CASSLGRNTIYF.